This T cell receptor beta chain was identified during a study of T cell changes during pregnancy in multiple sclerosis. Assay: immunoSEQ multiplex PCR; the TCRdb copy retains only in-frame clones and omits some. The data contain some 38,000 clones, 85% to 95% of them singletons. The germline V gene encodes CDR1 MDHEN and CDR2 SYDVKM. The CDR3 loop spans 16 amino acids. The ends lost 1 base at V and 5 bases at J; junction bases unmatched: 7. The clonotype comes from a female donor with multiple sclerosis, enrolled in a pregnancy study. Sample: CD4+ T cells from peripheral blood mononuclear cells, taken in the second trimester of pregnancy. J is TRBJ1-5 and V is TRBV28, with TRBD1 matching 8 bases. Written as DNA, the CDR3 is TGTGCCAGCAGTTTATCAGGGGGCGGTTTGGATCAGCCCCAGCATTTT. This gives the protein CASSLSGGGLDQPQHF.